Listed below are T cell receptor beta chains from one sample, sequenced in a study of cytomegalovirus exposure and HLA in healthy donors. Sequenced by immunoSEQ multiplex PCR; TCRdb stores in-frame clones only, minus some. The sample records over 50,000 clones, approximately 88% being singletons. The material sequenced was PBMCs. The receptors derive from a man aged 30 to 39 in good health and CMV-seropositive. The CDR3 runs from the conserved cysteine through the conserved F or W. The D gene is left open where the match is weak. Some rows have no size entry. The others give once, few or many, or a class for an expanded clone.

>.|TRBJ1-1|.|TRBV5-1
TGTGCCAGCAGCTTGGCCGGGAACACTGAAGCTTTCTTT
CASSLAGNTEAFF
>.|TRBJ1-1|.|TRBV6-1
TGTGCCAGCCTCCCCAAGACAGCGATGAACACTGAAGCTTTCTTT
CASLPKTAMNTEAFF
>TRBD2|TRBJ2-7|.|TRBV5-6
TGTGCCAGCAGTGGACTAGCGGGAGGCTACGAGCAGTACTTC
CASSGLAGGYEQYF
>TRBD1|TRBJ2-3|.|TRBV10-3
TGTGCCATCAGTGGAGGGGACAGGGTCACAGATACGCAGTATTTT
CAISGGDRVTDTQYF
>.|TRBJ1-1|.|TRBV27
TGTGCCAGCATCTTCAGGGGTACTGAAGCTTTCTTT
CASIFRGTEAFF
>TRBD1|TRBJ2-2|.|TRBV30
TGTGCCTGGAGTGTACGGACAGGGTGGGGAGACACCGGGGAGCTGTTTTTT
CAWSVRTGWGDTGELFF
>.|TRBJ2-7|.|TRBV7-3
TGTGCCAGCAGCTTAACTAGCGGGACAGCCTACGAGCAGTACTTC
CASSLTSGTAYEQYF
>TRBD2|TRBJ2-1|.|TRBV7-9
TGTGCCAGCAGCCCCCGGCGACTAGCGGGAGGGTACAATGAGCAGTTCTTC
CASSPRRLAGGYNEQFF
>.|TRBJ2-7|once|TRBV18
TGTGCCAGCTCTAAGGATACAGGGTCAGACGAGCAGTACTTC
CASSKDTGSDEQYF
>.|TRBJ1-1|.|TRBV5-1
TGCGCCAGCAGCTTGGGGCGAGTTACGACAGGGAACACTGAAGCTTTCTTT
CASSLGRVTTGNTEAFF
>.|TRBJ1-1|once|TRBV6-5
TGTGCCAGCAGTTACACCCCTTTCGGGGGAGGGACTGAAGCTTTCTTT
CASSYTPFGGGTEAFF
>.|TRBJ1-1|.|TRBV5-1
TGCGCCAGCAGCTTGGTATCGGGGGGCGGGTCCGAAGCTTTCTTT
CASSLVSGGGSEAFF
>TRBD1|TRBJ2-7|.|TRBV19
TGTGCCAGTAGTATTAACAGGGGGCGCGGGGAGCAGTACTTC
CASSINRGRGEQYF
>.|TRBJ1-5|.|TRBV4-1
TGCGCCAGCAGCCCCAGTTATAGCAATCAGCCCCAGCATTTT
CASSPSYSNQPQHF
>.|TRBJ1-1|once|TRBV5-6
TGTGCCAGCAGCTTGTTGTCAGGGGAGAAGGTGGACACTGAAGCTTTCTTT
CASSLLSGEKVDTEAFF
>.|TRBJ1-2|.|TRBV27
TGTGCCAGCAGTTTAAATAGCGGGGGAGGCTACACCTTC
CASSLNSGGGYTF
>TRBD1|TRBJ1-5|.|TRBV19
TGTGCCAGTACCCCTACAGGGGGTTACAATCAGCCCCAGCATTTT
CASTPTGGYNQPQHF
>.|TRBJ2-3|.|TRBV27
TGTGCCAGCAGTTTCGCCGGGTTCTACTCAGATACGCAGTATTTT
CASSFAGFYSDTQYF
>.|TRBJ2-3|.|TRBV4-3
TGCGCCAGCAGCCAAGACGTGTCCACAGATACGCAGTATTTT
CASSQDVSTDTQYF
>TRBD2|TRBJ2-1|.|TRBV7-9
TGTGCCAGCAGTCAAGCGGGATTAGGATCCTACAATGAGCAGTTCTTC
CASSQAGLGSYNEQFF
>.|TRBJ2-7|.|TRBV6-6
TGTGCCAGCAGTTACGGTACAGGTTACTCCTACGAGCAGTACTTC
CASSYGTGYSYEQYF
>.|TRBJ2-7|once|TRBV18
TGTGCCAGCTCACCACGGCGCGACACAACCTACGAGCAGTACTTC
CASSPRRDTTYEQYF
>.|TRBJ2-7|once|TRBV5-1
TGCGCCAGCAGCCCTATGATACCCTCCTACGAGCAGTACTTC
CASSPMIPSYEQYF
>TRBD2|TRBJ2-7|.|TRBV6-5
TGTGCCAGCACCCCAGGGACTAGCTCATACGAGCAGTACTTC
CASTPGTSSYEQYF
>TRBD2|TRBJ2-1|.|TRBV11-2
TGTGCCAGCAGCTCCGGGACTAGCGGATACAATGAGCAGTTCTTC
CASSSGTSGYNEQFF
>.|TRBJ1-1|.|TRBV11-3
TGTGCCAGCAGTCTCCGGGGGGGCACTGAAGCTTTCTTT
CASSLRGGTEAFF
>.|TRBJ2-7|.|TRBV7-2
TGTGCCAGCAGCATATCCCTCGAGCAGTACTTC
CASSISLEQYF
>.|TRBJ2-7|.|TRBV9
TGTGCCAGCAGCGTAGATCCGGGAATGGTAAACGAGCAGTACTTC
CASSVDPGMVNEQYF
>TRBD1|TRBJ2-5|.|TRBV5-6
TGTGCCAGCAGCTTGTCGGTCGGGGACAGGGATAAGGAGACCCAGTACTTC
CASSLSVGDRDKETQYF